One and the same sample provided the 12 T cell receptor beta chains below, sequenced in a study of CD4 T cells in relation to SARS-CoV-2 and coronaviruses. CD4+ T cells from unexposed donors were obtained before the COVID-19 pandemic (2011-2018). CD4+ T cells were isolated from the cells after more than 8 days of culture. Antigens for these TCRs are unknown. Method: immunoSEQ multiplex PCR; TCRdb's copy keeps in-frame clones and lacks some. The data show some 22,000 clones, 75% to 85% seen once. Material for sequencing was CD4+ T cells from PBMCs, cultured in vitro. These receptor sequences come from a human donor in good health.

The rearrangement uses TRBV20-1 and TRBJ2-5, with D tentatively TRBD2 (6 bases). CDR1 DFQATT and CDR2 SNEGSKA come from the germline V gene (reference sequence). V was trimmed by 3 bases and J by 2 bases, leaving 16 bases between them. This CDR3 has 15 amino acids. The CDR3 sequence is CSASTLAGKQETQYF. The CDR3 DNA is TGCAGTGCTAGTACTTTGGCGGGAAAACAAGAGACCCAGTACTTC.

The chain carries TRBV2 and TRBJ2-3; 8 positions agree with TRBD2. The V segment lost 4 bases and the J segment 0 bases; nucleotides outside the gene matches: 9. CDR3 length: 17 residues. The germline V gene has CDR1 SNHLY and CDR2 FYNNEI. The CDR3 is CASSGSLAGYSTDTQYF. CDR3 nucleotides: TGTGCCAGCAGTGGATCCCTAGCGGGCTATAGCACAGATACGCAGTATTTT.

The chain has TRBV29-1 and TRBJ2-7, with D maybe TRBD1 (6 bases). Germline V gene sequence: CDR1 SQVTM, CDR2 ANQGSEA. Between the trimmed V and J ends, which lost 4 bases and 12 bases, there was a span of 22 bases. This CDR3 spans 13 amino acids. As DNA, the CDR3 is TGCAGCGTTGTAATCAGGGGCGGATCCCCCCCGTACTTC. Its translation: CSVVIRGGSPPYF.

The chain links TRBV15 to TRBJ1-4; 9 bases are a match to TRBD1. From germline, CDR1 is LNHNV and CDR2 YYDKDF (reference sequence). Germline trimming cut 0 bases from V and 5 bases from J; bases unmatched to any gene: 7. CDR3 size: 17 residues. In DNA, the CDR3 is TGTGCCACCAGCAGAGATTACCCGGGACAGGGAAATGAAAAACTGTTTTTT. It specifies CATSRDYPGQGNEKLFF.

This chain uses TRBV5-1 with TRBJ1-1; no clear D. Germline values: CDR1 SGHRS, CDR2 YFSETQ. Trimming took off 0 bases at V and 0 bases at J, with 9 bases between the two ends. The CDR3 consists of 15 residues. The CDR3 coding sequence is TGCGCCAGCAGCTTGGATGGCGGTATGAACACTGAAGCTTTCTTT. Protein sequence: CASSLDGGMNTEAFF.

This chain connects TRBV5-1 to TRBJ2-1; TRBD2 might be the D (5 bases). The CDR3 consists of 16 residues. CDR1 and CDR2 (germline): SGHRS, YFSETQ. V lost 0 bases to trimming and J lost 4 bases, with 14 bases between them. The chain's CDR3 is CASSLVSFSGYNEQFF. CDR3 coding DNA: TGCGCCAGCAGCTTGGTGAGCTTCAGCGGATACAATGAGCAGTTCTTC.

J is TRBJ2-3 and V is TRBV29-1; 8 bases line up with TRBD2. Germline assignment: CDR1 SQVTM and CDR2 ANQGSEA. This CDR3 spans 14 amino acids. V lost 2 bases, J lost 4 bases, and 5 bases stayed unmatched. The CDR3 DNA is TGCAGCGTTGAATATAGCGGGAAGCCAGATACGCAGTATTTT. This codes for CSVEYSGKPDTQYF.

This sequence joins TRBV19 and TRBJ1-5, with a tentative D call TRBD1 (5 bases). CDR1 LNHDA and CDR2 SQIVND come from the germline V gene (reference sequence). The CDR3 is 15 amino acids. V was cut by 6 bases and J by 7 bases, with 19 bases left in between. This CDR3 reads CASSFSGPGRQPQHF. The CDR3 coding sequence is TGTGCCAGTAGCTTCTCGGGGCCAGGGAGGCAGCCCCAGCATTTT.

The chain links TRBV5-1 to TRBJ1-1; D ambiguous. The germline gives CDR1 SGHRS, CDR2 YFSETQ. CDR3 length: 12 amino acids. The V gene lost 0 bases and the J gene lost 8 bases, with 8 bases spanning the gap. The CDR3 nucleotides are TGCGCCAGCAGCTTGGGTCGCTCAGAAGCTTTCTTT. It encodes CASSLGRSEAFF.

The chain combines TRBV27 with TRBJ2-5; TRBD2 matches at 12 bases. CDR1 and CDR2 from the germline V gene are MNHEY and SMNVEV (reference sequence). CDR3 length equals 17 residues. The trim removed 5 bases at V and 5 bases at J, leaving 12 bases unmatched. The CDR3 sequence is CASSPGLAGQRKETQYF. Here the CDR3 DNA reads TGTGCCAGCAGTCCTGGACTAGCGGGACAACGGAAGGAGACCCAGTACTTC.

The chain uses TRBV6-4 and TRBJ2-3; TRBD2 aligns across 10 bases. The CDR3 length is 16 residues. V shed 6 bases and J 2 bases; nucleotides not matched to a gene: 8. Looked up from germline, CDR1 is MRHNA and CDR2 is SNTAGT. CDR3 DNA: TGTGCCAGCAGCGAATTAGCGGGAGGTAACACAGATACGCAGTATTTT. This translates into CASSELAGGNTDTQYF.

This CDR3 is CASGPLALEAFF. The CDR3 nucleotides read TGTGCCAGCGGTCCGTTGGCCCTTGAAGCTTTCTTT. V usage is TRBV2 and J usage is TRBJ1-1, with D uncertain. The CDR3 extends over 12 amino acids. V was cut by 8 bases and J by 7 bases, with 14 bases left in between. Germline V CDR1 and CDR2: SNHLY, FYNNEI.